This TCR beta chain is from a study of blood T cell repertoires in COVID-19. Trimming at V came to 5 bases and at J to 7 bases, leaving 11 bases not matched to a gene. Germline lookup yields CDR1 MNHEY and CDR2 SVGAGI. This CDR3 comprises 15 residues. The repertoire was sequenced with immunoSEQ multiplex PCR; TCRdb's copy has only in-frame clones and lacks some. The table has around 86,000 clones, roughly 85% seen once. The genes are TRBV6-5 and TRBJ1-3; TRBD1 agrees at 7 bases. The sample was peripheral blood. This TCR was sampled from a man of 80 years or more with acute or convalescent COVID-19. CDR3 region: CASSPRQGVWNTIYF. CDR3 DNA: TGTGCCAGCAGTCCCCGACAGGGCGTCTGGAACACCATATATTTT.